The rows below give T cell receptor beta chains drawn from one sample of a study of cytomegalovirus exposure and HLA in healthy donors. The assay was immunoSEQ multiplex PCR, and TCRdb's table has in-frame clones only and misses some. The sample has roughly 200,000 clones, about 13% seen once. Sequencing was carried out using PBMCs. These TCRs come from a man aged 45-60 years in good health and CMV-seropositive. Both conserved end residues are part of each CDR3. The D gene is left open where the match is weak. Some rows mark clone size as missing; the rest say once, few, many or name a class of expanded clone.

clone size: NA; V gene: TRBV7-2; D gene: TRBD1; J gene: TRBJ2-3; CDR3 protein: CASSLGNGQVTDTQYF; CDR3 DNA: TGTGCCAGCAGCTTGGGAAACGGACAGGTCACAGATACGCAGTATTTT
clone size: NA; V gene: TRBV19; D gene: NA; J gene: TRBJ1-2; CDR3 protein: CASSKGGSSYGYTF; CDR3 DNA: TGTGCCAGTAGCAAAGGAGGGAGTAGCTATGGCTACACCTTC
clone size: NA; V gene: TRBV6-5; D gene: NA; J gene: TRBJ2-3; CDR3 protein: CASGGPTGILDTQYF; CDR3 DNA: TGTGCCAGCGGTGGACCCACAGGGATTTTAGATACGCAGTATTTT
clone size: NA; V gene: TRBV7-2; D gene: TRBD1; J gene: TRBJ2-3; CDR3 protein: CASSQRDRGNMRTDTQYF; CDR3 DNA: TGTGCCAGCAGCCAACGGGACAGGGGAAATATGAGGACAGATACGCAGTATTTT
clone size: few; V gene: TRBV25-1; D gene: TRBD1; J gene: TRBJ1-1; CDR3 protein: CASRGRQGHLVNTEAFF; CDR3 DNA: TGTGCCAGCAGAGGTCGACAGGGTCACCTCGTGAACACTGAAGCTTTCTTT
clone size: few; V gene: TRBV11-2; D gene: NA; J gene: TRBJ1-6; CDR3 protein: CASSLATLGGSYNSPLHF; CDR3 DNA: TGTGCCAGCAGCTTAGCCACCCTAGGAGGCTCCTATAATTCACCCCTCCACTTT
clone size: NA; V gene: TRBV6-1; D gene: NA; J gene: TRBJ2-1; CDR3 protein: CATTDSHNEQFF; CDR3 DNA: TGTGCCACCACTGACAGTCACAATGAGCAGTTCTTC
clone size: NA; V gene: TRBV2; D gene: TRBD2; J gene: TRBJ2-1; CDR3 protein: CASRAAGGSYNEQFF; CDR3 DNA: TGTGCCAGCAGGGCCGCGGGGGGCTCCTACAATGAGCAGTTCTTC
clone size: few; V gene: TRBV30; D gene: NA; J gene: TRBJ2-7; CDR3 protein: CAWSQLGGYEQYF; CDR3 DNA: TGTGCCTGGAGCCAACTAGGGGGATACGAGCAGTACTTC
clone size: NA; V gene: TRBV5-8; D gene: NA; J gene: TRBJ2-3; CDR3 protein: CASSGERLTDTQYF; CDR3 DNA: TGTGCCAGCAGCGGGGAGCGTCTCACAGATACGCAGTATTTT
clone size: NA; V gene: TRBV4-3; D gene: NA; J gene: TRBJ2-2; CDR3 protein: CAGSQAGNTGELFF; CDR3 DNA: TGCGCCGGCAGCCAGGCAGGGAACACCGGGGAGCTGTTTTTT
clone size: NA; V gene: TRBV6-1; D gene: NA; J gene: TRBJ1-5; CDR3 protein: CASSETGDQPQHF; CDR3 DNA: TGTGCCAGCAGTGAAACGGGGGATCAGCCCCAGCATTTT
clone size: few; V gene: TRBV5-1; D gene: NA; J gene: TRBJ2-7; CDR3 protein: CASSPSPGTPSPEQYF; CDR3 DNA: TGCGCCAGCAGCCCGTCACCCGGGACACCTTCTCCCGAGCAGTACTTC
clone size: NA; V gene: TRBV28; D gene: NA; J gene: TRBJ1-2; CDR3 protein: CASTLGQGLGGYTF; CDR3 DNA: TGTGCCAGCACACTAGGCCAGGGGCTGGGGGGCTACACCTTC
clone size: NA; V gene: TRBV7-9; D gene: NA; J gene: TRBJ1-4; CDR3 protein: CASSYGSGNEKLFF; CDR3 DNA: TGTGCCAGCAGCTACGGGAGCGGTAATGAAAAACTGTTTTTT
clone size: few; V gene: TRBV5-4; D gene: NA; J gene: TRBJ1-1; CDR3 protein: CASSPGNTEAFF; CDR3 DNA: TGTGCCAGCAGCCCCGGGAACACTGAAGCTTTCTTT
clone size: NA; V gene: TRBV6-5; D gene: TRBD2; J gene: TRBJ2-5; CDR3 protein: CASSRGGTSEQTQYF; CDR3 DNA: TGCGCCAGCAGTCGCGGAGGGACTAGCGAACAGACCCAGTACTTC
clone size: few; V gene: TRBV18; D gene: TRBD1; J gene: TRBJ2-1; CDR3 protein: CASSPKGARWNEQFF; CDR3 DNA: TGTGCCAGCTCACCTAAGGGGGCACGGTGGAATGAGCAGTTCTTC
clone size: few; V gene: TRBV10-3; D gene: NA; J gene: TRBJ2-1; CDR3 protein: CAISERQATYNEQFF; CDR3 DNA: TGTGCCATCAGTGAGCGACAGGCGACCTACAATGAGCAGTTCTTC
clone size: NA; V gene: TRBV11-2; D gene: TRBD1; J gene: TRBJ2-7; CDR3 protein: CASSYSAGTEYEQYF; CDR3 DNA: TGTGCCAGCAGCTACTCCGCCGGGACAGAGTACGAGCAGTACTTC
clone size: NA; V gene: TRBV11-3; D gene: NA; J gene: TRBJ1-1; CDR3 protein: CASSSTGPSTEAFF; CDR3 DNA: TGTGCCAGCAGCTCAACAGGGCCCTCCACTGAAGCTTTCTTT
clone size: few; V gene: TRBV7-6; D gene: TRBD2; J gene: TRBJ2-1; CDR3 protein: CASSLTGGGLYNEQFF; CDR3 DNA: TGTGCCAGCAGCTTAACCGGGGGGGGGTTATACAATGAGCAGTTCTTC
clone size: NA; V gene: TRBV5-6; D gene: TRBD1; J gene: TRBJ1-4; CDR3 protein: CASSFGRTGAEKLFF; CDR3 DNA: TGTGCCAGCAGCTTTGGCAGGACAGGGGCGGAAAAACTGTTTTTT
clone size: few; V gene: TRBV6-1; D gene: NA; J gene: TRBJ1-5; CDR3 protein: CASSDPRYLNQPQHF; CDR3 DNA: TGTGCCAGCAGTGATCCCAGGTATCTGAATCAGCCCCAGCATTTT
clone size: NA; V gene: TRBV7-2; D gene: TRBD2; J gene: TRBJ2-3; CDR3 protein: CASSDQWTSGGGDTQYF; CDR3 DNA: TGTGCCAGCAGCGACCAGTGGACTAGCGGGGGAGGAGATACGCAGTATTTT
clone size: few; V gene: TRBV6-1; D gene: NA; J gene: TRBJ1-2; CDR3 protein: CASRTGLENYGYTF; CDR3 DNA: TGTGCCAGCAGGACCGGACTGGAGAACTATGGCTACACCTTC
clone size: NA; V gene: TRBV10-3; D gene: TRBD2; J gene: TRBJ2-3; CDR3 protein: CAILNPSGADTQYF; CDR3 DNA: TGTGCCATCCTTAATCCTAGCGGGGCAGATACGCAGTATTTT
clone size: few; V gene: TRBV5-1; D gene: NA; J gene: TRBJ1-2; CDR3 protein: CASSFSGALYGYTF; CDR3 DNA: TGCGCCAGCAGCTTTAGCGGGGCCCTCTATGGCTACACCTTC
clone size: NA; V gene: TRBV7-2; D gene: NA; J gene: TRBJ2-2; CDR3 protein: CASSLPLAGELFF; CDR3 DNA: TGTGCCAGCAGCCTCCCGCTAGCGGGGGAGCTGTTTTTT
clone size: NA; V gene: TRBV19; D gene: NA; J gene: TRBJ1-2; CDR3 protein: CAGSRAGNYGYTF; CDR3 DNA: TGTGCCGGTTCCCGGGCAGGGAACTATGGCTACACCTTC
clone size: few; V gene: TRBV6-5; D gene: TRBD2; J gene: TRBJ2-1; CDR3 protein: CASSYEAGDSYNEQFF; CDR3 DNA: TGTGCCAGCAGTTACGAGGCGGGGGACTCCTACAATGAGCAGTTCTTC
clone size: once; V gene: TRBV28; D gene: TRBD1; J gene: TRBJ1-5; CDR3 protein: CASSSPGGKQPQHF; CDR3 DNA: TGTGCCAGCAGTTCGCCAGGGGGCAAGCAGCCCCAGCATTTT
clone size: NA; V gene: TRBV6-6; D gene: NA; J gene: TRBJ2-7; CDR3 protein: CAVGSYEQYF; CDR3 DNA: TGTGCCGTCGGTTCCTACGAGCAGTACTTC
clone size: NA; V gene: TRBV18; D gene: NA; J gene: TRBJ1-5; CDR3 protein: CASSPQPTGWGSNRPQHF; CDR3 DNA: TGTGCCAGCTCACCACAACCGACAGGATGGGGTAGCAATCGGCCCCAGCATTTT
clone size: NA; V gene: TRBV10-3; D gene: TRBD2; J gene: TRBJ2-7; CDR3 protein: CAISKTSGGPPSYEQYF; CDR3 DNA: TGTGCCATCAGCAAGACTAGCGGGGGGCCTCCTTCCTACGAGCAGTACTTC
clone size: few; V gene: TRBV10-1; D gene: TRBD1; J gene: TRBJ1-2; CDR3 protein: CASSGTGYYGYTF; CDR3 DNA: TGCGCCAGCAGTGGGACAGGATACTATGGCTACACCTTC
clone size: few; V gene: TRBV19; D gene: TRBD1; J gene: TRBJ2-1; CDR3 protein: CASSAPGGSGNEQFF; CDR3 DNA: TGTGCCAGTAGTGCGCCAGGGGGCTCGGGCAATGAGCAGTTCTTC
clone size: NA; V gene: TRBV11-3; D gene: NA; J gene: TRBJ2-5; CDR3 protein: CASSLDFRGQETQYF; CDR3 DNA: TGTGCCAGCAGCTTAGATTTCAGAGGACAAGAGACCCAGTACTTC
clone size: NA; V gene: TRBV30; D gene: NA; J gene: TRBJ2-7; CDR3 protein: CAGRDLYEQYF; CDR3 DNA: TGTGCCGGCCGGGATCTCTACGAGCAGTACTTC
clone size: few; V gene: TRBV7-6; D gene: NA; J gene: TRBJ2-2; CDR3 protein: CASSLAAQGNTGELFF; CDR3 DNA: TGTGCCAGCAGCTTAGCGGCTCAGGGTAACACCGGGGAGCTGTTTTTT
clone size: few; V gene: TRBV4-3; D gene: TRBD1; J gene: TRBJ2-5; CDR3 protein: CASSLQTGETQYF; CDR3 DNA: TGCGCCAGCAGCCTCCAGACAGGGGAGACCCAGTACTTC